The 28 T cell receptor beta chains below were found in one sample sequenced in a study of blood T cell repertoires in COVID-19. Some clones are missing from TCRdb's copy, which holds only in-frame ones; the method was immunoSEQ multiplex PCR. The sample records about 260,000 clones, approximately 88% being singletons. Source material: PBMCs or T cells enriched from blood (not recorded which). Receptors originate from a woman aged 40 to 50 with acute COVID-19.

This chain uses TRBV9 with TRBJ2-1; D perhaps matches TRBD2 (6 bases). Germline V lookup: CDR1 SGDLS, CDR2 YYNGEE. CDR3 length equals 15 residues. Trimming removed 3 bases from V and 3 bases from J, with 13 bases in between. The DNA of the CDR3 is TGTGCCAGCAGCGCTTCTAGCGCGCTCTACAATGAGCAGTTCTTC. Translated, it gives CASSASSALYNEQFF.

V usage is TRBV7-2 and J usage is TRBJ1-2, with 7 bases matching TRBD1. The CDR3 covers 15 residues. CDR1 and CDR2 (germline): SGHTA, FQGNSA. Germline trimming cut 5 bases from V and 4 bases from J; bases unmatched to any gene: 10. The CDR3 sequence is CASSSVGGGGYGYTF. In DNA, the CDR3 is TGTGCCAGCAGCAGCGTCGGAGGGGGCGGCTATGGCTACACCTTC. The whole variable domain, remainder taken from reference TRBV7-2 and TRBJ1-2, is GAGVSQSPSNKVTEKGKDVELRCDPISGHTALYWYRQSLGQGLEFLIYFQGNSAPDKSGLPSDRFSAERTGGSVSTLTIQRTQQEDSAVYLCASSSVGGGGYGYTFGSGTRLTVV.

The chain has TRBV5-4 and TRBJ2-3, with D tentatively TRBD2 (6 bases). Germline lookup yields CDR1 SGHNT and CDR2 YYREEE (reference sequence). The CDR3 runs to 13 residues. The CDR3 sequence is CASGLYSTDTQYF. DNA of the CDR3: TGTGCTAGCGGCCTTTATAGCACAGATACGCAGTATTTT.

The gene calls are TRBV12-2 and TRBJ2-5; no check of the table's D call, TRBD2, against the DNA was made. TRBV12-2 is a known pseudogene. The CDR3 totals 16 residues. In nucleotides, the CDR3 is TGTGCAAGTCGCTTAACCGGGACGGGGGATTCGGAGACCCAGTACTTC. This translates into CASRLTGTGDSETQYF.

This sequence joins TRBV5-1 and TRBJ2-7; 11 nucleotides match TRBD1. CDR3 length: 15 residues. Per the germline V gene, CDR1 is SGHRS and CDR2 is YFSETQ. J was trimmed by 2 bases and V by 0 bases; bases with no gene match: 1. The CDR3 region is CASSLEGQGAYEQYF. In DNA form, the CDR3 reads TGCGCCAGCAGCTTGGAGGGACAGGGGGCCTACGAGCAGTACTTC.

V gene TRBV7-2 combines with J gene TRBJ1-2; unclear D gene. In germline, CDR1 is SGHTA, CDR2 FQGNSA. With 1 base removed from V and 2 bases from J, the gap between germline ends came to 8 bases. The length of the CDR3 is 14 residues. CDR3 coding DNA: TGTGCCAGCAGCTTAGTTGCAGGCAACTATGGCTACACCTTC. It is translated as CASSLVAGNYGYTF. The whole variable domain, remainder taken from reference TRBV7-2 and TRBJ1-2, is GAGVSQSPSNKVTEKGKDVELRCDPISGHTALYWYRQSLGQGLEFLIYFQGNSAPDKSGLPSDRFSAERTGGSVSTLTIQRTQQEDSAVYLCASSLVAGNYGYTFGSGTRLTVV.

The genes are TRBV2 and TRBJ1-4; the match to TRBD1 covers 7 bases. Germline values: CDR1 SNHLY, CDR2 FYNNEI. With V trimmed by 6 bases and J by 1 base, 8 bases remained unmatched. The CDR3 covers 16 residues. In DNA, the CDR3 is TGTGCCAGCAGAAGACAGGGCGGCCTAACTAATGAAAAACTGTTTTTT. Protein sequence: CASRRQGGLTNEKLFF.

The chain is built from TRBV6-5 and TRBJ1-2; 7 positions agree with TRBD1. The germline gives CDR1 MNHEY, CDR2 SVGAGI. This CDR3 has 13 amino acids. Trimming took 7 bases from V and 3 from J; bases not matched to a gene: 5. The CDR3 sequence is CASTRQGYYGYTF. The CDR3 nucleotides read TGTGCCAGCACCAGACAGGGTTACTATGGCTACACCTTC.

The chain has TRBV7-3 and TRBJ1-5; D unresolved. Germline values: CDR1 SGHTA, CDR2 FQGTGA. The CDR3 runs to 14 residues. The ends were cut back, 5 bases at V and 3 bases at J, with 11 bases in the middle. The CDR3 DNA reads TGTGCCAGCAGCCACGGGATCACCAATCAGCCCCAGCATTTT. Its translation is CASSHGITNQPQHF.

This chain joins TRBV5-4 and TRBJ1-4, with 10 bases identical to TRBD1. V shed 3 bases, J shed 8 bases, and the junction held 7 bases outside the gene matches. The CDR3 covers 15 residues. CDR1 is SGHNT, CDR2 YYREEE, per germline (reference sequence). DNA for the CDR3: TGTGCCAGCAGCTCTTCCGGGACAGGGGCCGAAAAACTGTTTTTT. Translating it yields CASSSSGTGAEKLFF. Looking up the rest from reference TRBV5-4 and TRBJ1-4 gives the full variable domain: ETGVTQSPTHLIKTRGQQVTLRCSSQSGHNTVSWYQQALGQGPQFIFQYYREEENGRGNFPPRFSGLQFPNYSSELNVNALELDDSALYLCASSSSGTGAEKLFFGSGTQLSVL.

V and J are TRBV5-6 and TRBJ1-4; 9 nucleotides align to TRBD1. The germline gives CDR1 SGHDT, CDR2 YYEEEE. After removal of 3 bases from V and 6 bases from J, the junction contained 12 bases not matched to a gene. This CDR3 has 17 residues. The CDR3 DNA follows: TGTGCCAGCAGCTCTCTACCCGTGGGACAGGGTTATGAAAAACTGTTTTTT. Translation gives CASSSLPVGQGYEKLFF.

The chain is built from TRBV28 and TRBJ2-7; 9 positions match TRBD1. Trimming removed 6 bases from V and 6 bases from J; junction bases left unmatched: 12. The germline gives CDR1 MDHEN, CDR2 SYDVKM. This CDR3 has 15 amino acids. CDR3 sequence: CASRGHTLTGGEQYF. In DNA, the CDR3 is TGTGCCAGCAGGGGTCATACCCTGACAGGGGGCGAGCAGTACTTC.

The rearrangement joins TRBV15 to TRBJ2-5; D ambiguous. Germline V gene sequence: CDR1 LNHNV, CDR2 YYDKDF (reference sequence). Trimming removed 0 bases at V and 4 bases at J, with 9 bases between. The CDR3 runs 14 residues. In DNA, the CDR3 is TGTGCCACCAGCAGAGATCCCTCCGGAGAGACCCAGTACTTC. This encodes CATSRDPSGETQYF.

The chain uses TRBV7-2 and TRBJ2-7; D is perhaps TRBD1 (7 bases). The germline gives CDR1 SGHTA, CDR2 FQGNSA. V was shortened by 2 bases and J by 4 bases, with 15 bases between the two germline ends. The CDR3 totals 15 residues. For the CDR3, the DNA is TGTGCCAGCAGCTTAAGAGTACAGGGGAGGTACGAGCAGTACTTC. Translation: CASSLRVQGRYEQYF. The full variable domain, completed using reference TRBV7-2 and TRBJ2-7, is GAGVSQSPSNKVTEKGKDVELRCDPISGHTALYWYRQSLGQGLEFLIYFQGNSAPDKSGLPSDRFSAERTGGSVSTLTIQRTQQEDSAVYLCASSLRVQGRYEQYFGPGTRLTVT.

The chain joins TRBV6-5 to TRBJ2-3; weak D call: TRBD1 (6 bases). CDR3 length equals 15 residues. V dropped 2 bases and J dropped 3 bases, with 12 bases sitting between them. Germline CDR1 MNHEY, CDR2 SVGAGI. Written as DNA, the CDR3 is TGTGCCAGCAGTTACGGGACAACCCAGACAGATACGCAGTATTTT. It is translated as CASSYGTTQTDTQYF.

The V gene is TRBV28, the J gene TRBJ1-1, with D possibly matching TRBD1 (6 bases). The CDR3 runs 13 residues. Between the trimmed V and J ends, which lost 6 bases and 5 bases, there was a span of 13 bases. Germline CDR1 and CDR2: MDHEN and SYDVKM. The CDR3 bases are TGTGCCAGCAGCCCCAGGGGTGGGACTGAAGCTTTCTTT. It specifies CASSPRGGTEAFF.

This chain links TRBV19 with TRBJ1-4, with a tentative D call TRBD1 (5 bases). Germline loops: CDR1 LNHDA, CDR2 SQIVND (reference sequence). Trimming shortened V by 8 bases and J by 0 bases, and 13 bases separated the two germline ends. This CDR3 is built from 15 residues. CDR3 amino acids: CASCRQGSTNEKLFF. The CDR3 DNA reads as TGTGCCAGTTGCCGTCAGGGATCAACTAATGAAAAACTGTTTTTT.

The rearrangement uses TRBV19 and TRBJ2-5; D is perhaps TRBD1 (5 bases). Germline V CDR1 and CDR2: LNHDA, SQIVND (reference sequence). The ends were cut back, 3 bases at V and 7 bases at J, with 15 bases in the middle. This CDR3 is 14 amino acids long. The CDR3, as DNA: TGTGCCAGTAGTATTAGGTACAGGCCCGGGACCCAGTACTTC. Amino acid sequence: CASSIRYRPGTQYF.

The chain combines TRBV5-1 with TRBJ2-5; the D gene is possibly TRBD2 (5 bases). The germline V gene has CDR1 SGHRS and CDR2 YFSETQ. V was shortened by 6 bases and J by 2 bases, with 8 bases between the two germline ends. The CDR3 contains 12 residues. Written as DNA, the CDR3 is TGCGCCAGCAAGACTACTCAAGAGACCCAGTACTTC. It translates to CASKTTQETQYF.

The chain uses TRBV30 and TRBJ1-2, with 8 bases matching TRBD1. This CDR3 is built from 20 residues. Losses at the gene ends were 3 bases for V and 1 base for J; bases not matched to a gene: 22. CDR1 and CDR2 (germline): GTSNPN, SVGIG (reference sequence). CDR3 bases: TGTGCCTGGAGGAAAGGTGCGCCACGGGACAGGAATACCGGTAACTATGGCTACACCTTC. Translated: CAWRKGAPRDRNTGNYGYTF.

The V and J genes are TRBV5-8 and TRBJ2-1; TRBD2 matches 9 bases. Germline assignment: CDR1 SGHTS and CDR2 YDEGEE. V lost 3 bases, J lost 3 bases, and 7 bases stayed unmatched. This CDR3 region has 16 residues. The CDR3 DNA sequence: TGTGCCAGCAGCTCGAGACTAGCGGTTGGCTACAATGAGCAGTTCTTC. Its translation: CASSSRLAVGYNEQFF.

The V and J genes are TRBV27 and TRBJ2-7; TRBD2 is a possible D gene (7 bases). Trimming took off 0 bases at V and 2 bases at J, with 11 bases between the two ends. The CDR3 totals 15 residues. Germline V gives CDR1 MNHEY, CDR2 SMNVEV (reference sequence). CDR3 region: CASSLSGGLPYEQYF. CDR3 DNA: TGTGCCAGCAGTTTATCGGGGGGGCTTCCCTACGAGCAGTACTTC.

This chain connects TRBV5-8 to TRBJ2-1, with 7 bases identical to TRBD1. Germline trimming cut 2 bases from V and 3 bases from J; bases unmatched to any gene: 5. The CDR3 is 15 amino acids. CDR1 SGHTS and CDR2 YDEGEE come from the germline V gene. This CDR3 reads CASSLRGGVYNEQFF. The CDR3 region has the DNA TGTGCCAGCAGCTTAAGAGGGGGCGTCTACAATGAGCAGTTCTTC.

This rearrangement joins TRBV18 to TRBJ2-6; 12 bases are shared with TRBD2. Germline lookup yields CDR1 KGHSH and CDR2 LQKENI. Germline trimming cut 4 bases from V and 0 bases from J; bases unmatched to any gene: 10. The CDR3 has 20 amino acids. For the CDR3, the DNA is TGTGCCAGCTCACGCCAGCGACTAGCGGGAGCCTTCTCTGGGGCCAACGTCCTGACTTTC. Encoded protein: CASSRQRLAGAFSGANVLTF.

The rearrangement joins TRBV9 to TRBJ1-2; no definite D call. This CDR3 region has 16 residues. The germline V and J ends were trimmed by 0 bases and 1 base, with 13 bases remaining between them. Germline lookup yields CDR1 SGDLS and CDR2 YYNGEE. CDR3: CASSVGGTPFNYGYTF. The CDR3 DNA reads TGTGCCAGCAGCGTAGGAGGCACCCCCTTTAACTATGGCTACACCTTC.

This chain links TRBV24-1 with TRBJ2-2; TRBD1 aligns across 8 bases. This CDR3 has 13 amino acids. CDR1 and CDR2 from the germline V gene are KGHDR and SFDVKD. V dropped 12 bases and J dropped 2; count of bases not matched to a gene: 4. The CDR3 reads CAAGQANTGELFF. In DNA, the CDR3 is TGTGCCGCGGGACAGGCAAACACCGGGGAGCTGTTTTTT.

The V call is TRBV4-1, the J call TRBJ1-2; no definite D call. Germline values: CDR1 MGHRA, CDR2 YSYEKL. This CDR3 contains 13 residues. The ends were cut back, 1 base at V and 4 bases at J, with 7 bases in the middle. The chain's CDR3 is CASSQGSIYGYTF. DNA of the CDR3: TGCGCCAGCAGCCAAGGGAGCATCTATGGCTACACCTTC.

The genes are TRBV29-1 and TRBJ2-2, with TRBD1 matching 10 bases. This CDR3 is built from 15 residues. Trimming removed 6 bases from V and 2 bases from J; junction bases left unmatched: 6. Germline values: CDR1 SQVTM, CDR2 ANQGSEA. The CDR3 region is CSVRTGGTNTGELFF. CDR3 bases: TGCAGCGTGAGGACAGGGGGTACTAACACCGGGGAGCTGTTTTTT.